The subject of this entry is one T cell receptor beta chain. With 5 bases clipped from V and 2 bases from J, the junction kept 8 bases outside the gene matches. Germline-derived CDR1 and CDR2 are MNHNS and SASEGT. The CDR3 has 15 residues. This record belongs to a study of blood T cell repertoires in COVID-19. About the research overall: Samples of COVID-19 (acute and convalescent) were obtained from the United States, Italy and Spain. The cDNA or gDNA used as material had been derived from T cells, B-cell-depleted T cells, or PBMCs.

Seattle patients were enrolled during active infection and followed longitudinally. As handled by the study authors: Estimated nucleated cell counts came from reference gene primer amplification. The table came from immunoSEQ multiplex PCR; TCRdb's copy has only in-frame clones and leaves some out. The D gene and trimming were derived from the DNA, and the V and J assignments and clone size from that table. The table includes some 350,000 clones, about 89% detected once. Sequences were obtained from peripheral blood. The chain uses TRBV6-1 and TRBJ2-7, with 8 bases aligning to TRBD1. This sequence was found in a woman in her 30s with COVID-19, enrolled during active disease. Here the CDR3 DNA reads TGTGCCAGCAGTTTCGGACAGGGAGTCCCCTACGAGCAGTACGTC. It encodes CASSFGQGVPYEQYV.